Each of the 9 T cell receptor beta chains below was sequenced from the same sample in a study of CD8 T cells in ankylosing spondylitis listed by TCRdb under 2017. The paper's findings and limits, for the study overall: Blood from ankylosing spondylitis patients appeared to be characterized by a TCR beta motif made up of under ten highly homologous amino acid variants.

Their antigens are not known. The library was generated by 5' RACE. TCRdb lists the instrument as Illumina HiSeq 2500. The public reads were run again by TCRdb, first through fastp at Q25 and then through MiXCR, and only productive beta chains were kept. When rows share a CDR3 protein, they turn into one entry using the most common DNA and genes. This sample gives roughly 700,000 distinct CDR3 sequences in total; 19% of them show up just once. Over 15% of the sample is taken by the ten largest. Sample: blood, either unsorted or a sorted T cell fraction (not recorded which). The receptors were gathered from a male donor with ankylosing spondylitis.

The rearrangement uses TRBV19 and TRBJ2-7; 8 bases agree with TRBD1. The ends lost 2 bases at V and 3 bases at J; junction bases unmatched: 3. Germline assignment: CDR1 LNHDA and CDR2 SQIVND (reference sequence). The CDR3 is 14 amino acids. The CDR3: CASSISGTGYEQYF. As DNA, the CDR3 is TGTGCCAGTAGTATATCCGGGACAGGCTACGAGCAGTACTTC. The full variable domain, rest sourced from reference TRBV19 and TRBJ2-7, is DGGITQSPKYLFRKEGQNVTLSCEQNLNHDAMYWYRQDPGQGLRLIYYSQIVNDFQKGDIAEGYSVSREKKESFPLTVTSAQKNPTAFYLCASSISGTGYEQYFGPGTRLTVT.

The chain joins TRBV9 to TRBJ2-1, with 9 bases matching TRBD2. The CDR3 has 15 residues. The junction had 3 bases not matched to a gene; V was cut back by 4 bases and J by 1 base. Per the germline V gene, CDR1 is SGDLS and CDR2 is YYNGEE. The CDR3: CASSKAGGSYNEQFF. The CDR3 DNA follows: TGTGCCAGCAGCAAAGCGGGGGGTTCCTACAATGAGCAGTTCTTC.

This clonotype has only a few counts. The CDR3 DNA is TGTGCCACCAGCAGAGACGGGTACGAGCAGTACTTC. Its translation: CATSRDGYEQYF. V and J are TRBV15 and TRBJ2-7; D call uncertain. Trimming took off 0 bases at V and 4 bases at J, with 4 bases between the two ends. The CDR3 spans 12 residues. Germline CDR1 and CDR2: LNHNV and YYDKDF (reference sequence).

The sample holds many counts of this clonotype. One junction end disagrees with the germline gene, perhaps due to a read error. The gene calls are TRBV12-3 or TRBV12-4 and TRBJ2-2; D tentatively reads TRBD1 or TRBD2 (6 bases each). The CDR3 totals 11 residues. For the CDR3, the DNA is TGTGCCAGCAGTTTGAGGGGGGAACTGTTTTTT. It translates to CASSLRGELFF.

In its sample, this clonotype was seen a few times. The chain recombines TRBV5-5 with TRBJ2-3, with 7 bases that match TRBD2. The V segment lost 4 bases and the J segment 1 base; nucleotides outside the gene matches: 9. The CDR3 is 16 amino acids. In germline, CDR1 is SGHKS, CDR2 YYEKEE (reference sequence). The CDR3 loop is CASSVPPSGGTDTQYF. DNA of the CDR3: TGTGCCAGCAGCGTGCCCCCTAGCGGCGGCACAGATACGCAGTATTTT.

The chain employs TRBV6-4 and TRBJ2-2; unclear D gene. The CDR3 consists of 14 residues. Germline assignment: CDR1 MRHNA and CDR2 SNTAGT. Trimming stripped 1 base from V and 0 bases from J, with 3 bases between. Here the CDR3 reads CASSDYTNTGELFF. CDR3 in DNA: TGTGCCAGCAGTGACTACACGAACACCGGGGAGCTGTTTTTT.

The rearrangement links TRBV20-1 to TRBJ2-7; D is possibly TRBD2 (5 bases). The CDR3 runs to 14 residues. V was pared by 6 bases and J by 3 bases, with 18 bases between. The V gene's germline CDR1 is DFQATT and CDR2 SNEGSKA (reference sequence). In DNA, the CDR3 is TGCAGTGCGGCCGAGTCGTCGGGGAACTACGAGCAGTACTTC. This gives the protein CSAAESSGNYEQYF.

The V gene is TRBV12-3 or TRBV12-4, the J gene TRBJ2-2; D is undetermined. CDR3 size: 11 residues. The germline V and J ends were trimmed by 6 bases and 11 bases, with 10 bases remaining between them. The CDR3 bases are TGTGCCAGCAGCCCCATGCGTGAGCTGTTTTTT. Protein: CASSPMRELFF.

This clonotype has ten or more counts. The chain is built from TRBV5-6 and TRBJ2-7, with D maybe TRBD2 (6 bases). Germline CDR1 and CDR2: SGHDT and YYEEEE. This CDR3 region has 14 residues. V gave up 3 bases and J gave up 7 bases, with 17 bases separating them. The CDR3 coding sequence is TGTGCCAGCAGCTGGGGACTGGGTTTCGGGGAGCAGTACTTC. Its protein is CASSWGLGFGEQYF. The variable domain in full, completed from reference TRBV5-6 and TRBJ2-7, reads DAGVTQSPTHLIKTRGQQVTLRCSPKSGHDTVSWYQQALGQGPQFIFQYYEEEERQRGNFPDRFSGHQFPNYSSELNVNALLLGDSALYLCASSWGLGFGEQYFGPGTRLTVT.